This T cell receptor beta chain was observed in a study of vaccination and CD4 T cells after COVID-19. Study details: Recovered patients in the cohort numbered six men and four women, two of them Hispanic. Samples taken post-COVID came a median around 100 days after diagnosis, ranging from 35 to 161. For post-vaccine samples, collection took place a median roughly 76 days after dose two, ranging from 14 to 241.

CD4+ T cells that had been cultured provided DNA sequenced with the Oncomine TCR Beta short-read assay. Someone extracted genomic DNA from cultured CD4+ T cells. TCRdb redid the calling of the PCR reads with MiXCR, one entry per CDR3 protein. Of 20,000 to 25,000 distinct CDR3 sequences detected, less than 40% appear once; the ten largest clones hold 2.5% to 3.5%. The sample's time point: late sampling 161 to 241 days after vaccination in a few convalescent patients. Indicated treatment: roughly 10-day PBMC culture with coronavirus spike peptide pools or control peptides (ViraFEST assay). CDR3 length: 15 residues. The trim removed 1 base at V and 1 base at J, leaving 0 bases unmatched. Germline V CDR1 and CDR2: KGHSH, LQKENI. With regard to this clonotype: Its antigen is not identified.

This material consisted of CD4+ T cells from blood, cultured in vitro, taken about 7 months after SARS-CoV-2 vaccination. The receptor comes from a human donor who had recovered from COVID-19. This chain joins TRBV18 and TRBJ1-1, with 10 bases aligning to TRBD1. CDR3 amino acids: CASSPRDRGNTEAFF. The CDR3, as DNA: TGTGCCAGCTCACCACGGGACAGGGGGAACACTGAAGCTTTCTTT.